Presented here are 28 T cell receptor beta chains from one specimen sequenced in a study of T cells after yellow fever vaccination. Each CDR3 protein is one row after TCRdb ran MiXCR on the 5' RACE reads. The table lists about 300,000 distinct CDR3 sequences, 6.5% to 8.5% of them singletons, with over 15% in the top ten. Sample: PBMCs, taken about 49 days after the first yellow fever vaccination. Receptors were obtained from a man aged 18 to 35 who received the YFV17D yellow fever vaccine.

The chain combines TRBV19 with TRBJ1-5; the D gene is possibly TRBD1 (5 bases). CDR1 and CDR2 from the germline V gene are LNHDA and SQIVND (reference sequence). CDR3 size: 15 residues. Between the trimmed V and J ends, which lost 10 bases and 4 bases, there was a span of 20 bases. In DNA, the CDR3 is TGTGCCACCCGGGACGGGAGCCTAATTAATCAGCCCCAGCATTTT. It specifies CATRDGSLINQPQHF.

The rearrangement joins TRBV5-6 to TRBJ2-5; 9 positions agree with TRBD2. Trimming at V came to 3 bases and at J to 2 bases, leaving 5 bases not matched to a gene. CDR3 length: 15 residues. Germline V gene lookup returns CDR1 SGHDT and CDR2 YYEEEE. In DNA form, the CDR3 reads TGTGCCAGCAGCTATCGACTAGCGGCACAAGAGACCCAGTACTTC. Protein sequence: CASSYRLAAQETQYF. Full variable domain (remainder filled in from reference TRBV5-6 and TRBJ2-5): DAGVTQSPTHLIKTRGQQVTLRCSPKSGHDTVSWYQQALGQGPQFIFQYYEEEERQRGNFPDRFSGHQFPNYSSELNVNALLLGDSALYLCASSYRLAAQETQYFGPGTRLLVL.

This clonotype has a handful of counts. This chain joins TRBV18 and TRBJ2-5; 8 bases map to TRBD2. Germline trimming cut 5 bases from V and 5 bases from J; bases unmatched to any gene: 4. This CDR3 region has 13 residues. Germline V gene lookup returns CDR1 KGHSH and CDR2 LQKENI. DNA for the CDR3: TGTGCCAGCTCAATCGCTAGCGGGGAGACCCAGTACTTC. Protein product: CASSIASGETQYF.

This clonotype was picked up a small number of times. V gene TRBV14 combines with J gene TRBJ2-2; maybe TRBD1 (6 bases). The CDR3 sequence is 15 residues long. Germline-derived CDR1 and CDR2 are SGHDN and FVKESK. The V gene lost 9 bases and the J gene lost 0 bases, with 14 bases spanning the gap. This chain's CDR3 is CARKQGKANTGELFF. CDR3 DNA: TGTGCCAGGAAACAGGGAAAAGCGAACACCGGGGAGCTGTTTTTT.

This clonotype came up many times. The V and J genes are TRBV29-1 and TRBJ2-1; weak D call: TRBD2 (5 bases). This CDR3 contains 12 residues. Germline V gene sequence: CDR1 SQVTM, CDR2 ANQGSEA. V dropped 7 bases and J dropped 5 bases, with 12 bases sitting between them. The CDR3 is CSAVTGDNEQFF. The CDR3 DNA follows: TGCAGCGCTGTAACCGGGGACAATGAGCAGTTCTTC.

The J gene is TRBJ1-5, the V gene TRBV7-2; possible D gene TRBD1, 5 bases. Germline CDR1 and CDR2: SGHTA and FQGNSA. The V gene lost 5 bases and the J gene lost 5 bases, with 10 bases spanning the gap. The CDR3 length is 13 residues. The CDR3: CASSRDVDQPQHF. The DNA of the CDR3 is TGTGCCAGCAGCCGGGACGTAGATCAGCCCCAGCATTTT.

This chain links TRBV5-1 with TRBJ1-2; a weak D match, TRBD1 (5 bases). V was pared by 3 bases and J by 3 bases, with 15 bases between. This CDR3 spans 15 amino acids. From germline, CDR1 is SGHRS and CDR2 YFSETQ. CDR3 in DNA: TGCGCCAGCAGCTGGGATCTGGGACTGGACTATGGCTACACCTTC. It encodes CASSWDLGLDYGYTF.

This clonotype was recorded many times. This sequence joins TRBV5-1 and TRBJ2-5; weak D call: TRBD2 (6 bases). V lost 0 bases to trimming and J lost 3 bases, with 15 bases between them. Germline values: CDR1 SGHRS, CDR2 YFSETQ. The length of the CDR3 is 16 residues. The CDR3 sequence: CASSLGAAPGEETQYF. The DNA for the CDR3 is TGCGCCAGCAGCTTGGGGGCGGCGCCGGGAGAAGAGACCCAGTACTTC.

This clonotype was seen more than once but under ten times. This sequence joins TRBV7-2 and TRBJ2-2; 7 positions agree with TRBD1. The CDR3 runs to 14 residues. CDR1 is SGHTA, CDR2 FQGNSA, per germline. Losses at the gene ends were 8 bases for V and 4 bases for J; bases not matched to a gene: 7. The CDR3 sequence is CASAKGAGTGELFF. In DNA, the CDR3 is TGTGCCAGCGCCAAGGGGGCCGGCACCGGGGAGCTGTTTTTT.

This clonotype was found a few times. The chain couples TRBV3-1 to TRBJ2-1; D perhaps matches TRBD2 (7 bases). This CDR3 contains 16 residues. Germline CDR1 is LGHDT and CDR2 is YNNKEL (reference sequence). V lost 0 bases, J lost 2 bases, and 11 bases lay in between. CDR3 DNA sequence: TGTGCCAGCAGCCAAGAGAGGGGGGGGGCCTACAATGAGCAGTTCTTC. It specifies CASSQERGGAYNEQFF.

The rearrangement uses TRBV4-3 and TRBJ1-1, with D uncertain. CDR3 length: 15 amino acids. Trimming left V 6 bases short and J 2 bases short, with 16 bases between. Germline values: CDR1 LGHNA, CDR2 YSLEER. For the CDR3, the DNA is TGCGCCAGCAGTTCAAGAAACCCACCTAACACTGAAGCTTTCTTT. Its protein is CASSSRNPPNTEAFF.

This clonotype was recorded a few times. The V and J genes are TRBV5-1 and TRBJ2-1, with D possibly matching TRBD1 (6 bases). V was shortened by 3 bases and J by 8 bases, with 15 bases between the two germline ends. The germline gives CDR1 SGHRS, CDR2 YFSETQ. The CDR3 length is 14 residues. Here the CDR3 DNA reads TGCGCCAGCAGCTCGGGGCAGGGGTGGGATGAGCAGTTCTTC. The encoded protein is CASSSGQGWDEQFF.

The chain carries TRBV5-1 and TRBJ2-7; D is unclear. The CDR3 contains 15 residues. V was trimmed by 4 bases and J by 0 bases, leaving 14 bases between them. Germline loops: CDR1 SGHRS, CDR2 YFSETQ. The DNA of the CDR3 is TGCGCCAGCAGCGGTACTCTCTTCAGCTCCTACGAGCAGTACTTC. As protein: CASSGTLFSSYEQYF.

The chain uses TRBV6-2 or TRBV6-3 and TRBJ2-7; 8 bases line up with TRBD1. The junction had 8 bases not matched to a gene; V was cut back by 7 bases and J by 3 bases. Germline lookup yields CDR1 MNHEY and CDR2 SVGEGT. This CDR3 is 14 amino acids long. In nucleotides, the CDR3 is TGTGCCAGCAACGGACAGGGTCCCCTCTACGAGCAGTACGTC. Residues: CASNGQGPLYEQYV.

This clonotype was recorded at least ten times. The genes are TRBV4-1 and TRBJ1-6, with TRBD1 as a possible D gene (5 bases). Germline-derived CDR1 and CDR2 are MGHRA and YSYEKL. Trimming pared 3 bases from V and 9 bases from J, leaving 21 bases between. The CDR3 length is 17 residues. The CDR3 DNA sequence: TGCGCCAGCAGCCAGATGGGACGGGGGGAATTGGGTTCACCCCTCCACTTT. This encodes CASSQMGRGELGSPLHF.

This clonotype has only a few counts. The CDR3 sequence: CASSLGVQGYSPLHF. For the CDR3, the DNA is TGTGCCAGCAGCTTAGGGGTACAGGGTTATTCACCCCTCCACTTT. The chain uses TRBV7-8 and TRBJ1-6, with TRBD1 as a possible D gene (6 bases). This CDR3 comprises 15 residues. Trimming pared 1 base from V and 8 bases from J, leaving 12 bases between. Germline CDR1 reads SGHVS; CDR2 reads FQNEAQ.

There are many counts of this clonotype. The chain links TRBV4-3 to TRBJ2-1; D is unresolved. The CDR3 has 13 amino acids. V was shortened by 0 bases and J by 5 bases, with 5 bases between the two germline ends. The V gene's germline CDR1 is LGHNA and CDR2 YSLEER. Here the CDR3 DNA reads TGCGCCAGCAGCCAAGAACTGCACAATGAGCAGTTCTTC. Translated: CASSQELHNEQFF.

This clonotype was counted ten times or more. V usage is TRBV5-6 and J usage is TRBJ2-7, with 10 nucleotides matching TRBD2. V lost 3 bases and J lost 1; bases outside the gene matches: 4. Per germline, CDR1 SGHDT and CDR2 YYEEEE. The CDR3 loop spans 15 amino acids. The CDR3 here is CASSSAGGRSYEQYF. The CDR3, as DNA: TGTGCCAGCAGCTCAGCGGGGGGGCGGTCCTACGAGCAGTACTTC.

This clonotype was counted only a few times. J is TRBJ2-1 and V is TRBV6-1; weak D call: TRBD2 (6 bases). The CDR3 runs 16 residues. The V gene's germline CDR1 is MNHNS and CDR2 SASEGT. The ends were cut back, 4 bases at V and 1 base at J, with 14 bases in the middle. The CDR3 nucleotides are TGTGCCAGCAGTGCCCTTGGCGGGGATTCCTACAATGAGCAGTTCTTC. This gives the protein CASSALGGDSYNEQFF.

This clonotype appeared a single time. The CDR3 region is CASSSFGWETTAFF. In DNA form, the CDR3 reads TGTGCCAGTAGTTCCTTTGGCTGGGAAACAACAGCTTTCTTT. The chain uses TRBV19 and TRBJ1-1; D is undetermined. The germline V gene has CDR1 LNHDA and CDR2 SQIVND (reference sequence). Trimming removed 5 bases at V and 10 bases at J, with 20 bases between. The CDR3 has 14 residues.

The gene calls are TRBV5-4 and TRBJ2-1, with 7 positions matching TRBD2. Germline V gene lookup returns CDR1 SGHNT and CDR2 YYREEE (reference sequence). Unmatched junction bases numbered 2, after V lost 0 bases and J lost 2 bases. The CDR3 consists of 15 residues. CDR3 DNA sequence: TGTGCCAGCAGCTTGGCAGCGGGGCCCTACAATGAGCAGTTCTTC. It translates to CASSLAAGPYNEQFF.

This clonotype was detected ten times or more. This chain uses TRBV5-6 with TRBJ1-1; 7 bases match TRBD1. The CDR3 extends over 16 amino acids. The V and J ends lost 5 bases and 0 bases, in that order; junction bases with no gene match: 10. Germline V gene sequence: CDR1 SGHDT, CDR2 YYEEEE. CDR3 sequence (DNA): TGTGCCAGCAGTATGACAGGGAGGGGGTTGAACACTGAAGCTTTCTTT. It specifies CASSMTGRGLNTEAFF.

This chain links TRBV11-2 with TRBJ1-1; 9 bases are a match to TRBD1. The CDR3 consists of 19 residues. Germline values: CDR1 SGHAT, CDR2 FQNNGV. With V trimmed by 3 bases and J by 3 bases, 17 bases remained unmatched. As DNA, the CDR3 is TGTGCCAGCAGCTTTAGGACCGGGACAGGGCTGGGAACTGACACTGAAGCTTTCTTT. Translation: CASSFRTGTGLGTDTEAFF.

CDR3 region: CASRVLGDYGYTF. The CDR3 coding sequence is TGTGCCAGCAGGGTCCTGGGGGACTATGGCTACACCTTC. V and J are TRBV6-6 and TRBJ1-2; D is possibly TRBD1 (5 bases). The CDR3 consists of 13 residues. Germline V CDR1 and CDR2: MNHNY, SVGAGI (reference sequence). V dropped 6 bases and J dropped 3 bases, with 11 bases sitting between them.

This chain connects TRBV4-3 to TRBJ1-4; the D is unclear. The germline V gene encodes CDR1 LGHNA and CDR2 YSLEER. Between the trimmed V and J ends, which lost 0 bases and 7 bases, there was a span of 12 bases. The CDR3 length is 15 residues. CDR3 coding DNA: TGCGCCAGCAGCCAAGATAGGACGGGAGGTGAAAAACTGTTTTTT. This translates into CASSQDRTGGEKLFF.

There are a few counts of this clonotype. The chain carries TRBV11-2 and TRBJ1-4, with D perhaps matching TRBD1 (5 bases). Germline V CDR1 and CDR2: SGHAT, FQNNGV. V lost 5 bases to trimming and J lost 8 bases, with 18 bases between them. This CDR3 contains 15 residues. CDR3 protein: CASSLLGTWEEKLFF. CDR3 nucleotide sequence: TGTGCCAGCAGCCTACTTGGGACGTGGGAGGAAAAACTGTTTTTT.

This clonotype turned up a few times. V is TRBV7-2 and J is TRBJ2-3, with 7 bases fitting TRBD2. V lost 1 base and J lost 4; bases outside the gene matches: 2. This CDR3 comprises 14 residues. Germline CDR1 reads SGHTA; CDR2 reads FQGNSA. Written as DNA, the CDR3 is TGTGCCAGCAGCTTAGTTGGGAGGGCAGATACGCAGTATTTT. Encoded protein: CASSLVGRADTQYF.

J is TRBJ1-5 and V is TRBV4-1; 7 bases line up with TRBD1. The CDR3 sequence is 17 residues long. The ends lost 1 base at V and 0 bases at J; junction bases unmatched: 6. The germline gives CDR1 MGHRA, CDR2 YSYEKL. CDR3 residues: CASSQAGTVYSNQPQHF. CDR3 in DNA: TGCGCCAGCAGCCAAGCCGGGACAGTATATAGCAATCAGCCCCAGCATTTT.